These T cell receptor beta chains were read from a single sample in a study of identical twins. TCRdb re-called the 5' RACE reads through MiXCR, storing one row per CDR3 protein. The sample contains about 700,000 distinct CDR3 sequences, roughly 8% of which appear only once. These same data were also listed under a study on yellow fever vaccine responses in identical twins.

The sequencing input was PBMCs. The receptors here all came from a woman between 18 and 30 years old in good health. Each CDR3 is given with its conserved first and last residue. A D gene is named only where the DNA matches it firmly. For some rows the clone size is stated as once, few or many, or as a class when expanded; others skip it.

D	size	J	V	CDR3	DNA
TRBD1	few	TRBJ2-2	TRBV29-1	CSVDDRGLGELFF	TGCAGCGTTGACGACAGGGGTTTGGGGGAGCTGTTTTTT
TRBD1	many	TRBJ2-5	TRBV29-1	CSVEDPGTGLEETQYF	TGCAGCGTTGAAGATCCCGGGACAGGGTTGGAAGAGACCCAGTACTTC
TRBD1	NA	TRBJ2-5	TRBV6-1	CASSGQGSRETQYF	TGTGCCAGCAGTGGACAGGGCAGTCGAGAGACCCAGTACTTC
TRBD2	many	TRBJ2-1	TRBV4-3	CASSQDRLAGGSEQFF	TGCGCCAGCAGCCAAGATAGGCTAGCGGGAGGCTCTGAGCAGTTCTTC
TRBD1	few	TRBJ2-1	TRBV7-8	CASSLVAGDSTYNEQFF	TGTGCCAGCAGCTTAGTCGCAGGGGACAGTACATACAATGAGCAGTTCTTC
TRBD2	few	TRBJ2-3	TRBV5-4	CASSYGGLQADTQYF	TGTGCCAGCAGCTACGGGGGACTACAGGCAGATACGCAGTATTTT
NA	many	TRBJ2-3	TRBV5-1	CASSLDSNTDTQYF	TGCGCCAGCAGCTTGGACAGCAACACAGATACGCAGTATTTT
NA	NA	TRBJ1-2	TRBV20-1	CSARVKEQAQSPYGYTF	TGCAGTGCTAGAGTAAAAGAACAGGCCCAATCCCCCTATGGCTACACCTTC
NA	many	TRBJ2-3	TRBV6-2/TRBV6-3	CASSYSPDVQTQYF	TGTGCCAGCAGTTACTCCCCGGACGTTCAGACGCAGTATTTT
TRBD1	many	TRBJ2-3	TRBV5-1	CASSWDRALSTDTQYF	TGCGCCAGCAGCTGGGACAGGGCTTTATCCACAGATACGCAGTATTTT
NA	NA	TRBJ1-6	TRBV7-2	CASSLRRDSSPLHF	TGTGCCAGCAGCTTGAGGAGGGATAGTTCACCCCTCCACTTT
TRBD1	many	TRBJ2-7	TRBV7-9	CASSRTGDEQYF	TGTGCCAGCAGCCGCACAGGGGACGAGCAGTACTTC
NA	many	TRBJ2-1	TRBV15	CATSSKEWMGGGGEQFF	TGTGCCACCAGCAGCAAAGAATGGATGGGGGGGGGCGGTGAGCAGTTCTTC
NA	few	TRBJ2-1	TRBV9	CASSKNWAPGDEQFF	TGTGCCAGCAGCAAAAATTGGGCCCCTGGCGATGAGCAGTTCTTC
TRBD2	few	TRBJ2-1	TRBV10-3	CAISEPLAGGHNEQFF	TGTGCCATCAGTGAACCCCTAGCGGGGGGTCACAATGAGCAGTTCTTC
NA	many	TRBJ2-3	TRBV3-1	CASSQGTASTDTQYF	TGTGCCAGCAGCCAAGGGACGGCGAGCACAGATACGCAGTATTTT
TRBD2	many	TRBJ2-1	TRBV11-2	CASSLDLAGAGNEQFF	TGTGCCAGCAGCTTAGATCTAGCGGGGGCCGGCAATGAGCAGTTCTTC
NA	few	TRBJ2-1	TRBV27	CASRPASHEQFF	TGTGCCAGCAGGCCCGCGTCCCATGAGCAGTTCTTC
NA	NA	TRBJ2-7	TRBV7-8	CASSSAGGGHSYEQYF	TGTGCCAGCAGCTCCGCCGGGGGTGGGCACTCCTACGAGCAGTACTTC
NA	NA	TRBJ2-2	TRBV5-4	CAMSLGPATGELFF	TGTGCCATGAGCCTGGGGCCTGCCACCGGGGAGCTGTTTTTT
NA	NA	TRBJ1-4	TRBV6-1	CASRKTVIGEKLFF	TGTGCCAGCAGAAAGACGGTAATTGGAGAAAAACTGTTTTTT
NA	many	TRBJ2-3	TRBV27	CASSLPGSTDTQYF	TGTGCCAGCAGTCTCCCAGGGAGCACAGATACGCAGTATTTT
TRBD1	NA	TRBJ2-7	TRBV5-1	CASSYGQGGPYEQYF	TGCGCCAGCAGCTACGGACAGGGGGGACCTTACGAGCAGTACTTC
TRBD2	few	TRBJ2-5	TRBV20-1	CSAGTSGGGETQYF	TGCAGTGCTGGAACTAGCGGGGGGGGAGAGACCCAGTACTTC
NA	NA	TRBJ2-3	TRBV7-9	CASSFPLQSSVNTQYF	TGTGCCAGCAGTTTTCCCCTACAGAGTTCGGTGAATACGCAGTATTTT
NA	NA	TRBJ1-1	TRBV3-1	CASRKVNTEAFF	TGTGCCAGCAGGAAGGTGAACACTGAAGCTTTCTTT
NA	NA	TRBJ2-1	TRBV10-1	CASSESGNPNEQFF	TGCGCCAGCAGTGAGTCGGGAAATCCTAATGAGCAGTTCTTC
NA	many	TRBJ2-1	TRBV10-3	CAISESNTGSSYNEQFF	TGTGCCATCAGTGAGTCGAATACAGGGAGCTCCTACAATGAGCAGTTCTTC
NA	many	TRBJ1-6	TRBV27	CASSQTVYSPLHF	TGTGCCAGCAGCCAGACGGTCTATTCACCCCTCCACTTT
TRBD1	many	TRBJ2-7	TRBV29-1	CSVSPGTGAPYEQYF	TGCAGCGTTTCCCCCGGGACAGGGGCGCCCTACGAGCAGTACTTC
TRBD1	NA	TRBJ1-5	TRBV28	CASSIRQGFQPQHF	TGTGCCAGCAGTATTCGACAGGGCTTTCAGCCCCAGCATTTT
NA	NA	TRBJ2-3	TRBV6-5	CASSYVNTQYF	TGTGCCAGCAGTTACGTGAATACGCAGTATTTT
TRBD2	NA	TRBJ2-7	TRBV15	CATSGGDHYEQYF	TGTGCCACCAGCGGGGGGGATCACTACGAGCAGTACTTC
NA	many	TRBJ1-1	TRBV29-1	CSVPREVGPEAFF	TGCAGCGTTCCCAGGGAGGTGGGTCCTGAAGCTTTCTTT
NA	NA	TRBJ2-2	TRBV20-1	CSARPSTLDTGELFF	TGCAGTGCTAGACCCTCCACACTTGACACCGGGGAGCTGTTTTTT
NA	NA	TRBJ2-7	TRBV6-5	CASSFPLSSYEQYF	TGTGCCAGCAGTTTCCCACTTAGCTCCTACGAGCAGTACTTC
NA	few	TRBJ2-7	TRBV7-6	CASSPVLGEHEQYF	TGTGCCAGCAGCCCCGTCCTGGGAGAGCACGAGCAGTACTTC
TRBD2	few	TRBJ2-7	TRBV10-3	CAISETSGGVRTYEQYF	TGTGCCATCAGTGAAACTAGCGGGGGGGTACGGACCTACGAGCAGTACTTC
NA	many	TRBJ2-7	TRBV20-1	CSARNGIYEQYF	TGCAGTGCTAGAAACGGGATCTACGAGCAGTACTTC
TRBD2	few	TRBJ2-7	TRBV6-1	CASSESGGAYEQYF	TGTGCCAGCAGTGAAAGCGGGGGGGCCTACGAGCAGTACTTC
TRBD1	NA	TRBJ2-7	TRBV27	CASSLDRDFYEQYF	TGTGCCAGCAGTTTGGACAGGGACTTTTACGAGCAGTACTTC
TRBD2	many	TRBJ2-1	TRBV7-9	CASSQGLAGNNEQFF	TGTGCCAGCAGCCAGGGACTAGCGGGGAACAATGAGCAGTTCTTC
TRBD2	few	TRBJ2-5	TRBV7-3	CASSLTSRGGFQETQYF	TGTGCCAGCAGCTTAACGTCTCGCGGGGGGTTTCAAGAGACCCAGTACTTC
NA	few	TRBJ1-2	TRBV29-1	CSVEESGDPGWYGYTF	TGCAGCGTTGAAGAGTCGGGGGACCCAGGGTGGTATGGCTACACCTTC
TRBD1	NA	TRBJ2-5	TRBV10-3	CASDPGQGGETQYF	TGTGCCTCCGATCCGGGACAGGGCGGCGAGACCCAGTACTTC
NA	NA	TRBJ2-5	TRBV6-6	CASSLQVPETQYF	TGTGCCAGCAGCCTTCAGGTGCCAGAGACCCAGTACTTC
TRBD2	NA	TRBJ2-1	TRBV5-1	CASTLAESSYNEQFF	TGCGCCAGCACCCTAGCGGAGTCCTCCTACAATGAGCAGTTCTTC
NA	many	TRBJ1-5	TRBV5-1	CASSLDPGAQPQHF	TGCGCCAGCAGCTTAGATCCGGGAGCTCAGCCCCAGCATTTT
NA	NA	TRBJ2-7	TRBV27	CASTPGRERDEQYF	TGTGCCAGCACCCCAGGTAGAGAGAGGGACGAGCAGTACTTC
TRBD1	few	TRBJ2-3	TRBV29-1	CSAGQGDTDTQYF	TGCAGCGCGGGACAGGGGGACACAGATACGCAGTATTTT
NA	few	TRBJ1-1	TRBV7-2	CASGGQPHTEAFF	TGTGCCAGCGGCGGACAGCCACACACTGAAGCTTTCTTT
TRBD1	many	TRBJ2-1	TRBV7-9	CASSSGTGRYNEQFF	TGTGCCAGCAGCAGTGGGACAGGGCGCTACAATGAGCAGTTCTTC